Following are 27 T cell receptor beta chains from one sample sequenced in a study of cytomegalovirus exposure and HLA in healthy donors. The PCR was carried out with 60 Vbeta primers and 13 Jbeta primers. Here immunoSEQ multiplex PCR was the method, and the copy in TCRdb shows in-frame clones only, minus some. The sample gives some 170,000 clones, roughly 76% of which show up once; roughly 13% is in the top ten. The sequencing sample was made of PBMCs. The receptors here all came from a woman between 45 and 60 years old in good health and CMV-seronegative.

The chain joins TRBV5-6 to TRBJ1-2, with 7 bases lining up with TRBD1. Per the germline V gene, CDR1 is SGHDT and CDR2 is YYEEEE. The ends lost 4 bases at V and 8 bases at J; junction bases unmatched: 5. CDR3 length: 12 residues. The CDR3 DNA sequence: TGTGCCAGCAGCCCGAGGGACAGCGGCTACACCTTC. This translates into CASSPRDSGYTF.

The CDR3, as DNA: TGTGCCAGCAGCTTAATTTTTTCCGGGACTAGCGGGGAAGAGACCCAGTACTTC. Translation: CASSLIFSGTSGEETQYF. V and J are TRBV7-9 and TRBJ2-5; 13 bases match TRBD2. The CDR3 loop spans 18 amino acids. With V trimmed by 2 bases and J by 3 bases, 9 bases remained unmatched. The germline gives CDR1 SEHNR, CDR2 FQNEAQ (reference sequence).

This chain connects TRBV28 to TRBJ1-5; 7 bases line up with TRBD1. CDR1 is MDHEN, CDR2 SYDVKM, per germline. The CDR3 length is 15 residues. V gave up 3 bases and J gave up 4 bases; unmatched junction bases: 6. The CDR3 DNA reads TGTGCCAGCAGTTTTAAAGGGGGCTGGAATCAGCCCCAGCATTTT. This sequence encodes CASSFKGGWNQPQHF.

The chain uses TRBV9 and TRBJ2-5, with 8 positions matching TRBD2. J gave up 5 bases and V 0 bases, and 6 bases lay outside the gene matches. This CDR3 comprises 15 residues. Germline assignment: CDR1 SGDLS and CDR2 YYNGEE. The CDR3 nucleotides read TGTGCCAGCAGCGTAGCGGGAGGGCTACAGGAGACCCAGTACTTC. It codes for CASSVAGGLQETQYF.

The V and J genes are TRBV7-9 and TRBJ2-1, with 8 bases fitting TRBD1. The CDR3 runs to 17 residues. Trimming took 5 bases from V and 1 from J; bases not matched to a gene: 10. CDR1 and CDR2 (germline): SEHNR, FQNEAQ (reference sequence). CDR3 sequence: CASSSLGQGQSYNEQFF. The CDR3 nucleotides read TGTGCCAGCAGCAGCCTAGGACAGGGTCAATCCTACAATGAGCAGTTCTTC.

The chain is built from TRBV4-3 and TRBJ1-1; no clear D gene. Germline CDR1 and CDR2: LGHNA and YSLEER. V dropped 0 bases and J dropped 5 bases, with 13 bases sitting between them. This CDR3 spans 15 amino acids. CDR3 in amino acids: CASSQDKASGTEAFF. DNA for the CDR3: TGCGCCAGCAGCCAAGATAAGGCTTCGGGGACTGAAGCTTTCTTT.

The chain links TRBV2 to TRBJ2-5; 8 nucleotides align to TRBD2. The assigned J gene may be wrong: the sequence end matches TRBJ2-7 better. CDR3 length: 14 amino acids. Germline loops: CDR1 SNHLY, CDR2 FYNNEI. The CDR3 is CASNSGGATYEQYF. In DNA, the CDR3 is TGTGCCAGCAACTCGGGGGGGGCCACCTACGAGCAGTACTTC.

The chain joins TRBV27 to TRBJ2-7, with D possibly matching TRBD1 (5 bases). The germline V gene encodes CDR1 MNHEY and CDR2 SMNVEV (reference sequence). The CDR3 runs 14 residues. V gave up 2 bases and J gave up 7 bases, with 15 bases separating them. This CDR3 reads CASSLGQGTMEQYF. CDR3 coding DNA: TGTGCCAGCAGTTTAGGGCAGGGTACCATGGAGCAGTACTTC.

CDR3 residues: CAIGTSGNTGELFF. In DNA form, the CDR3 reads TGTGCCATCGGGACTAGCGGGAACACCGGGGAGCTGTTTTTT. The rearrangement uses TRBV28 and TRBJ2-2, with 11 positions matching TRBD2. CDR1 is MDHEN and CDR2 is SYDVKM in the germline V gene. The CDR3 is 14 residues long. J gave up 1 base and V 10 bases, and 2 bases lay outside the gene matches.

The chain couples TRBV6-1 to TRBJ1-5; 7 bases align to TRBD1. Per the germline V gene, CDR1 is MNHNS and CDR2 is SASEGT. The length of the CDR3 is 14 residues. V trimming: 5 bases; J trimming: 9 bases; junction bases outside the gene matches: 10. The CDR3 DNA follows: TGTGCCAGCAGTTCCGGACAGGCGGGTCGGCCCCAGCATTTT. This translates into CASSSGQAGRPQHF.

The chain uses TRBV5-8 and TRBJ2-4; D is uncertain. V lost 4 bases and J 1 base, leaving 12 bases between the germline ends. The V gene's germline CDR1 is SGHTS and CDR2 YDEGEE. The CDR3 totals 15 residues. The CDR3 region is CASSLRSPAKNIQYF. The CDR3 nucleotides read TGTGCCAGCAGCCTCAGATCCCCTGCCAAAAACATTCAGTACTTC.

The rearrangement uses TRBV7-7 and TRBJ2-5; TRBD2 matches at 8 bases. The ends lost 2 bases at V and 7 bases at J; junction bases unmatched: 12. This CDR3 is 16 amino acids long. Germline assignment: CDR1 SSHAT and CDR2 FNYEAQ (reference sequence). CDR3 in DNA: TGTGCCAGCAGCTTAATCACGGGAGGGCCTTTCGGGACCCAGTACTTC. This codes for CASSLITGGPFGTQYF.

J is TRBJ1-4 and V is TRBV28, with D perhaps TRBD1 (6 bases). Germline V lookup: CDR1 MDHEN, CDR2 SYDVKM. The CDR3 loop spans 12 amino acids. Trimming removed 8 bases from V and 8 bases from J, with 12 bases in between. CDR3 coding DNA: TGTGCCAGCGGCCAGGGGACCGAAAAACTGTTTTTT. Translated, it gives CASGQGTEKLFF.

V gene TRBV19 combines with J gene TRBJ2-2; TRBD2 matches 12 bases. Germline CDR1 and CDR2: LNHDA and SQIVND (reference sequence). CDR3 length: 19 amino acids. Losses at the gene ends were 3 bases for V and 1 base for J; bases not matched to a gene: 9. In nucleotides, the CDR3 is TGTGCCAGTAGTATTATTGCTAGCGGGGGGGCCGTGAACACCGGGGAGCTGTTTTTT. This sequence encodes CASSIIASGGAVNTGELFF.

The chain couples TRBV7-2 to TRBJ2-5; the match to TRBD2 covers 9 bases. This CDR3 spans 13 amino acids. Trimming removed 11 bases from V and 2 bases from J; junction bases left unmatched: 6. CDR1 is SGHTA and CDR2 is FQGNSA in the germline V gene. The CDR3, as DNA: TGTGCCTGTAAGCGGGGGGCACAAGAGACCCAGTACTTC. It translates to CACKRGAQETQYF.

This clone appeared a single time. V is TRBV6-5 and J is TRBJ2-4; 7 bases agree with TRBD1. This CDR3 is built from 15 residues. V was pared by 3 bases and J by 7 bases, with 9 bases of the junction left unmatched. Germline lookup yields CDR1 MNHEY and CDR2 SVGAGI. CDR3 nucleotides: TGTGCCAGCAGTTATTACAGGGGTAATCGGAACATTCAGTACTTC. Translation: CASSYYRGNRNIQYF.

The chain couples TRBV5-1 to TRBJ2-7; a possible D gene is TRBD1 (5 bases). V was clipped by 3 bases and J by 0 bases, with 19 bases between them. This CDR3 has 17 amino acids. Germline loops: CDR1 SGHRS, CDR2 YFSETQ. This chain's CDR3 is CASSYSPTVSVSYEQYF. In nucleotides, the CDR3 is TGCGCCAGCAGCTATTCTCCGACAGTTTCCGTCTCCTACGAGCAGTACTTC. Full variable domain (remainder filled in from reference TRBV5-1 and TRBJ2-7): KAGVTQTPRYLIKTRGQQVTLSCSPISGHRSVSWYQQTPGQGLQFLFEYFSETQRNKGNFPGRFSGRQFSNSRSEMNVSTLELGDSALYLCASSYSPTVSVSYEQYFGPGTRLTVT.

J is TRBJ2-7 and V is TRBV7-2; TRBD2 agrees at 12 bases. This CDR3 has 15 amino acids. J gave up 8 bases and V 5 bases, and 10 bases lay outside the gene matches. CDR1 is SGHTA, CDR2 FQGNSA, per germline. This chain's CDR3 is CASSLRLAGVFKQYF. In DNA, the CDR3 is TGTGCCAGCAGCCTGAGACTAGCGGGGGTTTTCAAGCAGTACTTC.

This clone has more than one count but fewer than ten. The rearrangement joins TRBV5-5 to TRBJ2-3; TRBD1 aligns across 10 bases. The trim removed 0 bases at V and 4 bases at J, leaving 8 bases unmatched. CDR3 size: 17 residues. Germline lookup yields CDR1 SGHKS and CDR2 YYEKEE (reference sequence). This CDR3 reads CASSLEATGGVSDTQYF. The CDR3 coding sequence is TGTGCCAGCAGCTTGGAAGCGACAGGGGGCGTTTCAGATACGCAGTATTTT.

The J gene is TRBJ1-1, the V gene TRBV5-1; 7 bases match TRBD1. Germline V gene sequence: CDR1 SGHRS, CDR2 YFSETQ. The CDR3 has 17 amino acids. V dropped 6 bases and J dropped 3; count of bases not matched to a gene: 17. This CDR3 reads CASNPPLVAGGDTEAFF. DNA of the CDR3: TGCGCCAGCAACCCCCCTCTCGTTGCAGGGGGTGACACTGAAGCTTTCTTT. The full variable domain, rest sourced from reference TRBV5-1 and TRBJ1-1, is KAGVTQTPRYLIKTRGQQVTLSCSPISGHRSVSWYQQTPGQGLQFLFEYFSETQRNKGNFPGRFSGRQFSNSRSEMNVSTLELGDSALYLCASNPPLVAGGDTEAFFGQGTRLTVV.

The gene calls are TRBV7-2 and TRBJ2-5, with TRBD2 matching 7 bases. The V gene's germline CDR1 is SGHTA and CDR2 FQGNSA. J gave up 13 bases and V 5 bases, and 7 bases lay outside the gene matches. This CDR3 has 11 residues. The CDR3 protein is CASSAGLERYF. The CDR3 DNA reads as TGTGCCAGCAGCGCCGGACTAGAGAGGTACTTC.

This chain's CDR3 is CASSPTVNEKLFF. CDR3 coding DNA: TGTGCCAGCAGTCCCACAGTTAATGAAAAACTGTTTTTT. The chain employs TRBV27 and TRBJ1-4; D unclear. This CDR3 spans 13 amino acids. CDR1 is MNHEY, CDR2 SMNVEV, per germline (reference sequence). V shed 5 bases and J shed 4 bases, with 8 bases lying between them.

A word on this clone: Since no conserved phenylalanine or tryptophan closes the CDR3, a read error is the likely cause. The chain recombines TRBV19 with TRBJ1-5; 7 nucleotides agree with TRBD1. The CDR3 extends over 16 amino acids. Trimming took 5 bases from V and 4 from J; bases not matched to a gene: 11. Germline V gene data show CDR1 as LNHDA and CDR2 as SQIVND (reference sequence). The CDR3 region is CASSPYLQGGNQPQHL. The CDR3 nucleotides are TGTGCCAGTAGTCCCTATCTTCAGGGGGGTAATCAGCCCCAGCATCTT.

V and J are TRBV6-4 and TRBJ2-2; a weak D match, TRBD2 (7 bases). The ends were cut back, 7 bases at V and 3 bases at J, with 18 bases in the middle. This CDR3 is 16 amino acids long. Germline V gene sequence: CDR1 MRHNA, CDR2 SNTAGT. CDR3 DNA sequence: TGTGCCAGCACCCCGCAAGGGGGGGATCACACCGGGGAGCTGTTTTTT. It codes for CASTPQGGDHTGELFF.

Points on this clone: The DNA is omitted, as the CDR3 cannot be located on it reliably, and the CDR3 follows TCRdb's listing. The V call is TRBV13, the J call TRBJ1-5. The CDR3 spans 15 amino acids, including both terminal residues. Germline values: CDR1 PRHDT, CDR2 FYEKMQ (reference sequence). The CDR3 sequence is CASSSSTEAGQPQHF.

The CDR3 loop is CASSQGQGAGEQYF. DNA of the CDR3: TGCGCCAGCAGCCAAGGACAGGGGGCAGGCGAGCAGTACTTC. The chain has TRBV4-1 and TRBJ2-5; 10 positions agree with TRBD1. With the DNA end fitting TRBJ2-7 better, the J assignment may be wrong. The CDR3 has 14 amino acids. Germline CDR1 reads MGHRA; CDR2 reads YSYEKL.

This clone was recorded a few times. The chain links TRBV15 to TRBJ2-7, with D maybe TRBD2 (5 bases). Looked up from germline, CDR1 is LNHNV and CDR2 is YYDKDF (reference sequence). The CDR3 totals 16 residues. Trimming took 1 base from V and 0 from J, leaving 13 bases between them. The CDR3 coding sequence is TGTGCCACCAGCAGAGTCTTCCGTGGGAGCTCCTACGAGCAGTACTTC. It yields the protein CATSRVFRGSSYEQYF. Full variable domain (missing parts from reference TRBV15 and TRBJ2-7): DAMVIQNPRYQVTQFGKPVTLSCSQTLNHNVMYWYQQKSSQAPKLLFHYYDKDFNNEADTPDNFQSRRPNTSFCFLDIRSPGLGDTAMYLCATSRVFRGSSYEQYFGPGTRLTVT.